These 17 T cell receptor beta chains were all obtained from the same sample, sequenced in a study of resident and recirculating memory T cells in vitiligo. Using immunoSEQ multiplex PCR, the repertoire was profiled, and TCRdb retains in-frame clones only, with some absent. The table lists about 76,000 clones, just over 90% of them singletons, with roughly 5.1% in the top ten. Sequencing was performed on blood. These TCRs come from a male donor with vitiligo.

DNA of the CDR3: TGCGCCAGCAGCCCGGGACAGGGAATAGGCTACACCTTC. Translation: CASSPGQGIGYTF. The V call is TRBV5-1, the J call TRBJ1-2; TRBD1 matches at 9 bases. This CDR3 has 13 amino acids. Germline V gene lookup returns CDR1 SGHRS and CDR2 YFSETQ. The V and J ends lost 4 bases and 8 bases, in that order; junction bases with no gene match: 6.

The chain links TRBV7-8 to TRBJ2-1; D is perhaps TRBD2 (6 bases). Trimming shortened V by 6 bases and J by 8 bases, and 11 bases separated the two germline ends. The germline V gene has CDR1 SGHVS and CDR2 FQNEAQ. This CDR3 comprises 12 residues. CDR3 in amino acids: CASRGGGDEQFF. As DNA, the CDR3 is TGTGCCAGCAGGGGGGGTGGGGATGAGCAGTTCTTC. The full variable domain, with the rest looked up from reference TRBV7-8 and TRBJ2-1, is GAGVSQSPRYKVAKRGQDVALRCDPISGHVSLFWYQQALGQGPEFLTYFQNEAQLDKSGLPSDRFFAERPEGSVSTLKIQRTQQEDSAVYLCASRGGGDEQFFGPGTRLTVL.

The table lists this clone with a few counts. The rearrangement joins TRBV27 to TRBJ2-1; the match to TRBD2 covers 10 bases. The junction had 9 bases not matched to a gene; V was cut back by 4 bases and J by 9 bases. Germline loops: CDR1 MNHEY, CDR2 SMNVEV (reference sequence). This CDR3 contains 15 residues. CDR3: CASSSLAGATGEQFF. The CDR3 bases are TGTGCCAGCAGTTCTCTAGCGGGAGCTACTGGTGAGCAGTTCTTC.

The chain has TRBV7-3 and TRBJ2-7; a possible D gene is TRBD2 (6 bases). Germline-derived CDR1 and CDR2 are SGHTA and FQGTGA. The germline V and J ends were trimmed by 2 bases and 2 bases, with 13 bases remaining between them. The CDR3 has 15 residues. CDR3 loop: CASSLETAGPYEQYF. CDR3 in DNA: TGTGCCAGCAGCTTAGAAACGGCGGGGCCCTACGAGCAGTACTTC.

V usage is TRBV10-2 and J usage is TRBJ2-1, with TRBD2 matching 11 bases. Losses at the gene ends were 6 bases for V and 4 bases for J; bases not matched to a gene: 5. The CDR3 has 15 amino acids. Germline loops: CDR1 WSHSY, CDR2 SAAADI. This CDR3 reads CASRRTSGHYNEQFF. Written as DNA, the CDR3 is TGCGCCAGCAGGCGGACTAGCGGGCATTACAATGAGCAGTTCTTC.

The genes are TRBV5-1 and TRBJ2-3; 11 bases map to TRBD2. V trimming: 4 bases; J trimming: 14 bases; junction bases outside the gene matches: 9. This CDR3 region has 13 residues. CDR1 and CDR2 (germline): SGHRS, YFSETQ. CDR3 DNA: TGCGCCAGCAGCCCAATAGCGGGAGGGCCGTCGTATTTT. This translates into CASSPIAGGPSYF.

With respect to this clone: Other DNA sequences from this sample encode an identical CDR3 as well. This chain joins TRBV6-5 and TRBJ2-5; TRBD1 agrees at 9 bases. V gave up 8 bases and J gave up 2 bases; unmatched junction bases: 9. Germline-derived CDR1 and CDR2 are MNHEY and SVGAGI. This CDR3 is 15 amino acids long. CDR3 region: CASHHGTGIQETQYF. The DNA for the CDR3 is TGTGCCAGCCATCATGGGACAGGGATTCAAGAGACCCAGTACTTC.

V is TRBV28 and J is TRBJ1-4; 10 nucleotides line up with TRBD1. Trimming at V came to 1 base and at J to 1 base, leaving 9 bases not matched to a gene. The germline V gene encodes CDR1 MDHEN and CDR2 SYDVKM. The CDR3 length is 19 residues. The CDR3 protein is CASSLFVGQGSLTNEKLFF. CDR3 nucleotides: TGTGCCAGCAGTTTATTTGTGGGACAGGGGAGTTTAACTAATGAAAAACTGTTTTTT. The entire variable domain, with the rest obtained from reference TRBV28 and TRBJ1-4, is as follows: DVKVTQSSRYLVKRTGEKVFLECVQDMDHENMFWYRQDPGLGLRLIYFSYDVKMKEKGDIPEGYSVSREKKERFSLILESASTNQTSMYLCASSLFVGQGSLTNEKLFFGSGTQLSVL.

The V and J genes are TRBV7-6 and TRBJ1-1; weak D call: TRBD1 (6 bases). The CDR3 runs 13 residues. Germline V gene lookup returns CDR1 SGHVS and CDR2 FNYEAQ. V was pared by 5 bases and J by 7 bases, with 14 bases between. CDR3 protein: CASSEPGAHEAFF. The CDR3 DNA sequence: TGTGCCAGCAGCGAACCAGGGGCGCATGAAGCTTTCTTT.

The rearrangement uses TRBV4-1 and TRBJ1-2; D remains ambiguous. The CDR3 sequence is 13 residues long. Germline assignment: CDR1 MGHRA and CDR2 YSYEKL. V lost 0 bases and J lost 5, with 7 bases in between. CDR3 loop: CASSQDAVYGYTF. CDR3 nucleotides: TGCGCCAGCAGCCAAGATGCGGTGTATGGCTACACCTTC.

The chain employs TRBV5-1 and TRBJ2-3, with D possibly TRBD1 on 6 matching bases. The CDR3 has 17 residues. Germline values: CDR1 SGHRS, CDR2 YFSETQ. The ends were cut back, 0 bases at V and 0 bases at J, with 14 bases in the middle. CDR3 sequence: CASSLGPQQGSTDTQYF. CDR3 DNA: TGCGCCAGCAGCTTGGGTCCCCAGCAGGGGAGCACAGATACGCAGTATTTT.

The chain uses TRBV5-1 and TRBJ2-7, with 8 bases aligning to TRBD2. The length of the CDR3 is 15 residues. From germline, CDR1 is SGHRS and CDR2 YFSETQ. V was clipped by 1 base and J by 3 bases; unmatched bases: 6. The CDR3 sequence is CASSLSSGSLYEQYF. The CDR3 nucleotides read TGCGCCAGCAGCTTGTCGAGCGGGAGCCTCTACGAGCAGTACTTC.

This chain uses TRBV11-2 with TRBJ2-3; the D is unclear. This CDR3 has 12 residues. Germline CDR1 and CDR2: SGHAT and FQNNGV. V was pared by 2 bases and J by 6 bases, with 6 bases between. The CDR3 loop reads CASSLISDTQYF. The CDR3 DNA is TGTGCCAGCAGCTTAATCAGTGATACGCAGTATTTT.

This clone was seen once. V gene TRBV6-4 combines with J gene TRBJ2-7, with 9 bases that match TRBD1. The CDR3 contains 14 residues. The V segment lost 4 bases and the J segment 5 bases; nucleotides outside the gene matches: 6. Germline lookup yields CDR1 MRHNA and CDR2 SNTAGT. DNA of the CDR3: TGTGCCAGCAGTGCCACAGGGGGCTCAGACGAGCAGTACTTC. This sequence encodes CASSATGGSDEQYF.

This chain connects TRBV2 to TRBJ2-1, with D perhaps matching TRBD1 (5 bases). This CDR3 spans 15 amino acids. Trimming took 2 bases from V and 2 from J, leaving 10 bases between them. The germline V gene encodes CDR1 SNHLY and CDR2 FYNNEI. CDR3 region: CASSERATAYNEQFF. CDR3 nucleotides: TGTGCCAGCAGTGAAAGGGCGACAGCCTACAATGAGCAGTTCTTC.

V gene TRBV10-3 combines with J gene TRBJ2-7; D unresolved. V was pared by 0 bases and J by 4 bases, with 7 bases between. Germline CDR1 and CDR2: ENHRY and SYGVKD. The length of the CDR3 is 13 residues. The CDR3 coding sequence is TGTGCCATCAGTGAGTCCTTCACTTACGAGCAGTACTTC. This encodes CAISESFTYEQYF.

This chain links TRBV18 with TRBJ1-3, with a tentative D call TRBD1 (5 bases). The germline CDR1 and CDR2 sequences are KGHSH and LQKENI. V dropped 1 base and J dropped 3 bases, with 13 bases sitting between them. CDR3 length: 16 amino acids. The CDR3 is CASSPRRDSDGNTIYF. The CDR3 DNA follows: TGTGCCAGCTCACCACGACGGGACTCTGATGGAAACACCATATATTTT.